This TCR beta chain was profiled in a study of cytomegalovirus exposure and HLA in healthy donors. About the research overall: One earlier analysis, a look at 180 million or so T cells, found some 120 million unique TCR beta sequences.

The PCR was carried out with 60 Vbeta primers and 13 Jbeta primers. TCRdb keeps only in-frame clones here, not all; method: immunoSEQ multiplex PCR. This sample has fewer than 250,000 clones; about 79% occur once, and the top ten carry about 2%. Likely unrecorded immune exposures existed in these nominally healthy donors. For this clone: Its antigen is still unknown. The same CDR3 can be traced to other DNA sequences in this sample.

General study points: Presence/absence analyses treated sequencing depth as roughly uniform across donors.

What was sequenced was PBMCs. The origin of this receptor is a male donor in good health and CMV-seronegative.

DNA of the CDR3: TGCGCCAGCAGCCAAGAGTTTAGGGGCCAGTCCTACGAGCAGTACTTC. Translating gives CASSQEFRGQSYEQYF. This chain links TRBV4-3 with TRBJ2-7, with a weak D call TRBD1 (5 bases). This CDR3 is built from 16 residues. Germline CDR1 LGHNA, CDR2 YSLEER. Trimming stripped 0 bases from V and 1 base from J, with 13 bases between.